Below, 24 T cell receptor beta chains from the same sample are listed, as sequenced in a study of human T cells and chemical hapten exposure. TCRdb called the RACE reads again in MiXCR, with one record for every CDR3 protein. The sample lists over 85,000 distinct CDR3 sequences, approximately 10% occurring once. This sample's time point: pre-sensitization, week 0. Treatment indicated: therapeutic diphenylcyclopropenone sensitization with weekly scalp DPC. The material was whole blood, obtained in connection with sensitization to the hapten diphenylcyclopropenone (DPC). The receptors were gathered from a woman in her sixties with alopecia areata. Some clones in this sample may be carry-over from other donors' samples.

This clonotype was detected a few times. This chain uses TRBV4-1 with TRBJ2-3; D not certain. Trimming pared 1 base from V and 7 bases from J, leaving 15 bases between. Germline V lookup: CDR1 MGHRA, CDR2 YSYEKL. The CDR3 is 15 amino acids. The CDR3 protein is CASSQVPGSGNTQYF. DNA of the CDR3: TGCGCCAGCAGCCAAGTGCCTGGGTCTGGAAATACGCAGTATTTT.

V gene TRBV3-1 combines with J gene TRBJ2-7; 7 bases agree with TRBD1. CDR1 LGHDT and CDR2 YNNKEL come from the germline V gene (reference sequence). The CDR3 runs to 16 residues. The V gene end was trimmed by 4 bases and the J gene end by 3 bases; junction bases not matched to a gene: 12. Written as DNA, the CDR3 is TGTGCCAGCAGCCGTAATCCGGGACAGAGCCTCTACGAGCAGTACTTC. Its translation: CASSRNPGQSLYEQYF.

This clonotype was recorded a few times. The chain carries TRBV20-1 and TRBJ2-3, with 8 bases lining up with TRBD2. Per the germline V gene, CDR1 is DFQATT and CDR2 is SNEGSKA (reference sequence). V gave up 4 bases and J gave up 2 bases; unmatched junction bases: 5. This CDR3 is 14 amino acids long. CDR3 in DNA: TGCAGTGCTACCGGGGGGGGTTACACAGATACGCAGTATTTT. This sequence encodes CSATGGGYTDTQYF.

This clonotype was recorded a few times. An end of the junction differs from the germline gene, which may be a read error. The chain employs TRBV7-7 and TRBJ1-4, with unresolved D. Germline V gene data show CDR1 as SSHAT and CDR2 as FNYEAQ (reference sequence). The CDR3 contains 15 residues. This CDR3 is CASSPAAATNEKLFF. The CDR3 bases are TGTGCTAGCAGCCCCGCCGCGGCAACTAATGAAAAACTGTTTTTT.

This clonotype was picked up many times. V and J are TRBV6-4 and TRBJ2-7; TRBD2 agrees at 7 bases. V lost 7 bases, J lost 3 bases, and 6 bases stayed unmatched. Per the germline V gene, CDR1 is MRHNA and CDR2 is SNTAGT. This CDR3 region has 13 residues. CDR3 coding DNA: TGTGCCAGCAATGGACTAGTCATCTACGAGCAGTACTTC. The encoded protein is CASNGLVIYEQYF.

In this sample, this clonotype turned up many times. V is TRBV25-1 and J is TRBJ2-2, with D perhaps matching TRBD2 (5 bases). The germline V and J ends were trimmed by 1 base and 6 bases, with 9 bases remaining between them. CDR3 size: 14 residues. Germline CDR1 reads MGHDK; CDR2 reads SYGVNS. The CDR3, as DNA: TGTGCCAGCAGTGAATTCGGGGTACCCGGGGAGCTGTTTTTT. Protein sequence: CASSEFGVPGELFF.

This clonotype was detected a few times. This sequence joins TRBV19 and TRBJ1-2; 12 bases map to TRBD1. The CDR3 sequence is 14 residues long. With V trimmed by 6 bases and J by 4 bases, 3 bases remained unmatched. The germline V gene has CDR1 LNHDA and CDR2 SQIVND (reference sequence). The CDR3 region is CASRGTGGLYGYTF. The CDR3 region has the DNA TGTGCCAGTAGAGGGACAGGGGGCCTCTATGGCTACACCTTC. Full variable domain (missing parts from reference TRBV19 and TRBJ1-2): DGGITQSPKYLFRKEGQNVTLSCEQNLNHDAMYWYRQDPGQGLRLIYYSQIVNDFQKGDIAEGYSVSREKKESFPLTVTSAQKNPTAFYLCASRGTGGLYGYTFGSGTRLTVV.

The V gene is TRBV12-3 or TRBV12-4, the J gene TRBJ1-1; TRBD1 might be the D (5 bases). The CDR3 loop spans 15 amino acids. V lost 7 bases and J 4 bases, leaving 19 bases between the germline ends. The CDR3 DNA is TGTGCCAGCATCTTAACCCCCGTTGGGGGCACTGAAGCTTTCTTT. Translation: CASILTPVGGTEAFF.

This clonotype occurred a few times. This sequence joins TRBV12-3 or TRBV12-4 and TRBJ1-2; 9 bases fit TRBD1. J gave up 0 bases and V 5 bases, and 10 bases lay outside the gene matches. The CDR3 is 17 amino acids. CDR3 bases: TGTGCCAGCAGTATCGGACAGGGGACCCTTACTAACTATGGCTACACCTTC. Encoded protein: CASSIGQGTLTNYGYTF.

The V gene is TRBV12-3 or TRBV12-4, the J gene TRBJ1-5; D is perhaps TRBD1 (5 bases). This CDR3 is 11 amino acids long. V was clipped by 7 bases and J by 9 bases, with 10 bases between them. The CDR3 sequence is CASTPGGPQHF. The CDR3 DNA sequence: TGTGCCAGCACGCCCGGGGGGCCCCAGCATTTT.

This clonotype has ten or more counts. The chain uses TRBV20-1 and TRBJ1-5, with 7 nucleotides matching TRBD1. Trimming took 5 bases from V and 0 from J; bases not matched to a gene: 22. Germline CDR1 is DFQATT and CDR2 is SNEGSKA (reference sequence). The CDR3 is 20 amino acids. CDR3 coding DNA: TGCAGTGCTGTCTTAACTCCGGTGACAGGGATATTCTATAGCAATCAGCCCCAGCATTTT. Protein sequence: CSAVLTPVTGIFYSNQPQHF.

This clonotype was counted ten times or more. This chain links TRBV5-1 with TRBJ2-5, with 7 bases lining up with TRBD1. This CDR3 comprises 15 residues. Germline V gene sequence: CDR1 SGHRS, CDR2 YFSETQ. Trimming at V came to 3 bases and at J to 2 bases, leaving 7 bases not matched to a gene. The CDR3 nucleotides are TGCGCCAGCAGCTGGACGGGACAGTATCAAGAGACCCAGTACTTC. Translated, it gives CASSWTGQYQETQYF.

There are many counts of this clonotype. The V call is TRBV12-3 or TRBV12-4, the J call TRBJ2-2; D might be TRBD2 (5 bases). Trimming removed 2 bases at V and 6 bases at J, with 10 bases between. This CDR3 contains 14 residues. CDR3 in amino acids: CASSLRGGAGELFF. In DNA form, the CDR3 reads TGTGCCAGCAGTTTACGGGGTGGGGCCGGGGAGCTGTTTTTT.

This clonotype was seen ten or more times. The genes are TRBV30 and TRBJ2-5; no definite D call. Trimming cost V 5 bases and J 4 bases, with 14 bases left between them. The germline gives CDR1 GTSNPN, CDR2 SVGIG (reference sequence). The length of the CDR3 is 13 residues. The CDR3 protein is CAWGMGNPETQYF. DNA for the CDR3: TGTGCCTGGGGAATGGGTAACCCAGAGACCCAGTACTTC.

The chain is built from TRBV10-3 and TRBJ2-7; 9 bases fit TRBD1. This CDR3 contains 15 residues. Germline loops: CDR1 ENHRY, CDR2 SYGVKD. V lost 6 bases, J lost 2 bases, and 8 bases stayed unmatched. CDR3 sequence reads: CAISAGQGNPYEQYF. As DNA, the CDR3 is TGTGCCATCAGCGCGGGACAGGGAAACCCCTACGAGCAGTACTTC.

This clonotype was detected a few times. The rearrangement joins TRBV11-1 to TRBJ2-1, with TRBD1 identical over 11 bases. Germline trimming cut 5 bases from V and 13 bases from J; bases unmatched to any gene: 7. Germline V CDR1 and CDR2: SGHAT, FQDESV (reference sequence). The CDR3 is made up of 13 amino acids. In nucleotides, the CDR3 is TGTGCCAGCAGCACCCGGACAGGGGGCTTTCAGTTCTTC. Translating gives CASSTRTGGFQFF.

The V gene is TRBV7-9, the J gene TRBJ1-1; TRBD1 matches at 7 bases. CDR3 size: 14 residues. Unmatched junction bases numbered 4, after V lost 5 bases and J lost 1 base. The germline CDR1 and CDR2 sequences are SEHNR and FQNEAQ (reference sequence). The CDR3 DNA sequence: TGTGCCAGCAGCCTGGGACAGCCGAACACTGAAGCTTTCTTT. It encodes CASSLGQPNTEAFF.

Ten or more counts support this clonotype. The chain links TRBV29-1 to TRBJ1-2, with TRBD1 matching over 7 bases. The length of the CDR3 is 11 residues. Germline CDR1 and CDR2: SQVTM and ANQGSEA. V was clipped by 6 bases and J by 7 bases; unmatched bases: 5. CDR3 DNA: TGCAGCGTGACAGGGTATGGTGGCTACACCTTC. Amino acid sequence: CSVTGYGGYTF. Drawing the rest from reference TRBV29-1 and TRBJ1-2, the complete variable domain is SAVISQKPSRDICQRGTSLTIQCQVDSQVTMMFWYRQQPGQSLTLIATANQGSEATYESGFVIDKFPISRPNLTFSTLTVSNMSPEDSSIYLCSVTGYGGYTFGSGTRLTVV.

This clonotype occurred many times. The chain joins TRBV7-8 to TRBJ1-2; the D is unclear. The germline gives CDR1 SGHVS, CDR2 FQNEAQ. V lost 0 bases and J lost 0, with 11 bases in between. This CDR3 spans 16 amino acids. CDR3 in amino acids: CASSLAGGGANYGYTF. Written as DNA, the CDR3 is TGTGCCAGCAGCTTAGCTGGTGGAGGAGCTAACTATGGCTACACCTTC.

The CDR3 is CASSRTGANYGYTF. CDR3 nucleotide sequence: TGTGCCAGCAGCAGGACGGGGGCTAACTATGGCTACACCTTC. The V and J genes are TRBV3-1 and TRBJ1-2, with D possibly matching TRBD1 (5 bases). Germline loops: CDR1 LGHDT, CDR2 YNNKEL (reference sequence). The CDR3 loop spans 14 amino acids. V gave up 5 bases and J gave up 0 bases, with 10 bases separating them.

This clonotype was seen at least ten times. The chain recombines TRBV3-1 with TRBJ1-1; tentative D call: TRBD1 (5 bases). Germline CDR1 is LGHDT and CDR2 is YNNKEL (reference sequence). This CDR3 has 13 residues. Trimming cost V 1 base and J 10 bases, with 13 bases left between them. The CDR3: CASSQVVAGSAFF. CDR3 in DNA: TGTGCCAGCAGCCAAGTAGTCGCAGGGTCAGCTTTCTTT.

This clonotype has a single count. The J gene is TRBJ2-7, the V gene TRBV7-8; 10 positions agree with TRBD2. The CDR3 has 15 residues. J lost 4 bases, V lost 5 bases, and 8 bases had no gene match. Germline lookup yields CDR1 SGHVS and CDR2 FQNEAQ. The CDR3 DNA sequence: TGTGCCAGCAGCAGACTCCTAGCGGGGGTTTACGAGCAGTACTTC. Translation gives CASSRLLAGVYEQYF. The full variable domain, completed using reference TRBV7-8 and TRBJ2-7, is GAGVSQSPRYKVAKRGQDVALRCDPISGHVSLFWYQQALGQGPEFLTYFQNEAQLDKSGLPSDRFFAERPEGSVSTLKIQRTQQEDSAVYLCASSRLLAGVYEQYFGPGTRLTVT.

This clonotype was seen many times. The CDR3 DNA is TGTGCCAGCAGCCCAATACGGCTTGCGGGGACCACAGATACGCAGTATTTT. Translation: CASSPIRLAGTTDTQYF. The chain has TRBV7-2 and TRBJ2-3; D is possibly TRBD2 (6 bases). The CDR3 totals 17 residues. Germline V gene lookup returns CDR1 SGHTA and CDR2 FQGNSA. The V gene lost 5 bases and the J gene lost 2 bases, with 20 bases spanning the gap. Using reference TRBV7-2 and TRBJ2-3 for the parts outside the CDR3, the full variable domain is GAGVSQSPSNKVTEKGKDVELRCDPISGHTALYWYRQSLGQGLEFLIYFQGNSAPDKSGLPSDRFSAERTGGSVSTLTIQRTQQEDSAVYLCASSPIRLAGTTDTQYFGPGTRLTVL.

CDR3 sequence reads: CASRPFDSEKLFF. The CDR3 bases are TGCGCCAGCAGACCCTTTGACAGTGAAAAACTGTTTTTT. The rearrangement links TRBV5-1 to TRBJ1-4, with D possibly matching TRBD1 (5 bases). The CDR3 contains 13 residues. V dropped 5 bases and J dropped 7 bases, with 12 bases sitting between them. Per germline, CDR1 SGHRS and CDR2 YFSETQ.